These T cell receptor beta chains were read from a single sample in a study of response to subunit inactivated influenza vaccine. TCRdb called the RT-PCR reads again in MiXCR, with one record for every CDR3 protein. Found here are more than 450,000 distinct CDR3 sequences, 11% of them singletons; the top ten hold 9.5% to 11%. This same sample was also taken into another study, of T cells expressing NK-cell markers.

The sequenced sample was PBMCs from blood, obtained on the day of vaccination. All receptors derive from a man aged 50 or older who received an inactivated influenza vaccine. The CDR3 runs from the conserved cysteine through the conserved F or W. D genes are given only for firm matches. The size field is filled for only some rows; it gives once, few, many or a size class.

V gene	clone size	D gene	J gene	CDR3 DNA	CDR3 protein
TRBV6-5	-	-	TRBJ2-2	TGTGCCAGCAGTTACTTGTCAGGGGCTAACACCGGGGAGCTGTTTTTT	CASSYLSGANTGELFF
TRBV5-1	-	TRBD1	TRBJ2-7	TGCCCCAGCAGCTTGGGGTACAGGGGGCAGGGCAGCGAGCAGTACTTC	CPSSLGYRGQGSEQYF
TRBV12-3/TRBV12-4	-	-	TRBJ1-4	TGTGCCAGCAGTTCAAGCTGGGGGGGGGTTGTAAAACTGTTTTTT	CASSSSWGGVVKLFF
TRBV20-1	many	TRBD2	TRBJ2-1	TGCAGTGCCAGGGGAGCGGGAGGGTCCTACAATGAGCAGTTCTTC	CSARGAGGSYNEQFF
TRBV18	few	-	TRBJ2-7	TGTGCCAGCTCACCATACCAGAATTCCTACGAGCAGTACTTC	CASSPYQNSYEQYF
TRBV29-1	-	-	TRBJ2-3	TGCAGCGTCCGGAGGGGGACGCAGTATTTT	CSVRRGTQYF
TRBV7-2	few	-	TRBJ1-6	TGTGCCAGCAGCTTATCGGACCGGAGGTCGCCCCTCCACTTT	CASSLSDRRSPLHF
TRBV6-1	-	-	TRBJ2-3	TGTGCCAGCAGAGCCGGGACCCATTCAGATACGCAGTATTTT	CASRAGTHSDTQYF
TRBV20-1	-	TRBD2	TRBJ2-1	TGCAGTGCCCTGTGGACTAGCGGGAGGGGTGAGCAGTTCTTC	CSALWTSGRGEQFF
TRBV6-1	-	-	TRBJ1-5	TGTGCCAGCAGTGTCGACCGGGGGCGGGAGCCCCAGCATTTT	CASSVDRGREPQHF
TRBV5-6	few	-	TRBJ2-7	TGTGCCAGCAGCTTGTATTACTCTGGCGGAGCCTACGAGCAGTACTTC	CASSLYYSGGAYEQYF
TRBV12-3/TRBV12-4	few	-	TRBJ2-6	TGTGCCAGCAGTTTACGGGGCAGGGTCACCTCTGGGGCCAACGTCCTGACTTTC	CASSLRGRVTSGANVLTF
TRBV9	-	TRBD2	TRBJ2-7	TGTGCCAGCAGCCCCATGAGCGGGAGTCTTAGCCACGAGCAGTACTTC	CASSPMSGSLSHEQYF
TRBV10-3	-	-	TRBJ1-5	TGTGTCATCAAGGCAGGCTCGAATCAGCCCCAGCATTTT	CVIKAGSNQPQHF
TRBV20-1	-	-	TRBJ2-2	TGCAGTGTGGCGGGAACGAACACCGGGGAGCTGTTTTTT	CSVAGTNTGELFF
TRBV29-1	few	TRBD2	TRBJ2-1	TGCAGCGTTGACGCGGGACTAGCATCTAATGAGCAGTTCTTC	CSVDAGLASNEQFF
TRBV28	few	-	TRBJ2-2	TGTGCCAGCAGTTCCGCGGGCCTGAACACCGGGGAGCTGTTTTTT	CASSSAGLNTGELFF
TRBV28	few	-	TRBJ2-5	TGTGCCAGCAGCCGACAGAGCGTCCAAGAGACCCAGTACTTC	CASSRQSVQETQYF
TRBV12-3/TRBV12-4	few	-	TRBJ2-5	TGTGCCAGCAGAGAGGGGGGCCAAGAGACCCAGTACTTC	CASREGGQETQYF
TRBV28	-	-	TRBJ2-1	TGTGCCAGCAGTACCCCCTTCAGGGGTAGGTCCTACAATGAGCAGTTCTTC	CASSTPFRGRSYNEQFF
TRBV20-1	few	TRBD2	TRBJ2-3	TGCAGTGCTACAAAGACTAGCGGGGGCACAGATACGCAGTATTTT	CSATKTSGGTDTQYF
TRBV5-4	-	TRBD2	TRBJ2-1	TGTGCCAGCAGCTTGGAGCGGGAGCATGAGGAGCAGTTCTTC	CASSLEREHEEQFF
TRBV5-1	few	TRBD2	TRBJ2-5	TGCGCCAGCTACGCGGGGGACGCGGGAGGGAAGACCCAGTACTTC	CASYAGDAGGKTQYF
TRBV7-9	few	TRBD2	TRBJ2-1	TGTGCCAGCAGCCTCACGGGACTAGAGGTAAATGAGCAGTTCTTC	CASSLTGLEVNEQFF
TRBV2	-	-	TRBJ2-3	TGTGCCAGCAGTCCCTCCTTGGAGCGGATCACAGATACGCAGTATTTT	CASSPSLERITDTQYF
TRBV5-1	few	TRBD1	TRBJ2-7	TGCGCCAGCAGCTTGGAAACAGGGGTCGAGCAGTACTTC	CASSLETGVEQYF
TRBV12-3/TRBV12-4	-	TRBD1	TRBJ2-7	TGTGCCAGCAGTTTTGACAGGGGGCTGGACGAGCAGTACTTC	CASSFDRGLDEQYF
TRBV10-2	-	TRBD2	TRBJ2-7	TGCGCCAGCCAACCCCCTAGCGGGGGGGCTGGAGAGCAGTACTTC	CASQPPSGGAGEQYF
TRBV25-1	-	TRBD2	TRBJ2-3	TGTGCCAGCAGTGACCTCGGACTAGCGGGGGGTTTGGATACGCAGTATTTT	CASSDLGLAGGLDTQYF
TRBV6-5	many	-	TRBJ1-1	TGTGCCAGCAGTTACTCGACCGGGGGCACTGAAGCTTTCTTT	CASSYSTGGTEAFF
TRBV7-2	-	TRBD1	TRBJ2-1	TGTGCCAGCAGGGACCGGGGACAGGGGGGGAATGAGCAGTTCTTC	CASRDRGQGGNEQFF
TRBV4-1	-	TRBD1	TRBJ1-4	TGCGCCAGCAGCCGGTGGGACAGGCGGATTGGGGCTAATGAAAAACTGTTTTTT	CASSRWDRRIGANEKLFF
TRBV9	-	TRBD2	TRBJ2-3	TGTGCCAGCAGCGTAGCCACTAGCGGGAGTTTGGCAGATACGCAGTATTTT	CASSVATSGSLADTQYF
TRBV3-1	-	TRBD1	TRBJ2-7	TGTGCCAGCAGCTACAACAGGGGAACCTACGAGCAGTACTTC	CASSYNRGTYEQYF
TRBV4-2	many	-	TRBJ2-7	TGTGCCAGCAGCCAAGAGGACGAGCAGTACTTC	CASSQEDEQYF